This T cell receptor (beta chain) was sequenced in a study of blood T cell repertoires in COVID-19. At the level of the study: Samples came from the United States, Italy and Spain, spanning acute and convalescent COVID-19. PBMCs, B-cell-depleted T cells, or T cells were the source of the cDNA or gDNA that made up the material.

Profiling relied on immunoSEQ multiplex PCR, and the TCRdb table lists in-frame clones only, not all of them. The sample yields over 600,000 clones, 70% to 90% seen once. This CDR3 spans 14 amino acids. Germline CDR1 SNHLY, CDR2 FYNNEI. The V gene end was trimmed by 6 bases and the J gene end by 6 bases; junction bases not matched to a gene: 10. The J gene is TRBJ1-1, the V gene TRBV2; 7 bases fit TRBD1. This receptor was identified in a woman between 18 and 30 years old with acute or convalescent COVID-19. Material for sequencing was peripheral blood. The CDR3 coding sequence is TGTGCCAGCAGGATGGACAGGTCGGGAGCTGAAGCTTTCTTT. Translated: CASRMDRSGAEAFF.